The next 26 T cell receptor beta chains were all read from a single sample in a study of T cell changes during pregnancy in multiple sclerosis. The repertoire was sequenced with immunoSEQ multiplex PCR; TCRdb's copy has only in-frame clones and lacks some. Among about 51,000 clones listed, 85% to 95% were seen once. This sample comprised CD4+ T cells from peripheral blood mononuclear cells, obtained in the third trimester of pregnancy. These receptors were obtained from a female donor with multiple sclerosis, enrolled in a pregnancy study.

The gene calls are TRBV28 and TRBJ2-5; TRBD1 is a possible D gene (5 bases). Trimming stripped 8 bases from V and 5 bases from J, with 15 bases between. Germline-derived CDR1 and CDR2 are MDHEN and SYDVKM. This CDR3 comprises 13 residues. DNA for the CDR3: TGTGCCAGCTCGGAAGGGGTGGGCGAGACCCAGTACTTC. Residues: CASSEGVGETQYF.

This clone was detected once. The chain is built from TRBV18 and TRBJ1-5; 7 nucleotides line up with TRBD1. The V gene's germline CDR1 is KGHSH and CDR2 LQKENI. The CDR3 contains 14 residues. The J segment lost 6 bases and the V segment lost 2 bases, leaving 4 bases of the junction unmatched. The CDR3 DNA sequence: TGTGCCAGCTCACCAAAAGGGGGCGGTCAGCCCCAGCATTTT. This codes for CASSPKGGGQPQHF.

The rearrangement uses TRBV6-6 and TRBJ1-1; D not resolved. Germline V gene lookup returns CDR1 MNHNY and CDR2 SVGAGI (reference sequence). The V gene lost 0 bases and the J gene lost 4 bases, with 12 bases spanning the gap. This CDR3 has 15 amino acids. CDR3 region: CASSYSVGVGTEAFF. The CDR3 DNA is TGTGCCAGCAGTTACTCGGTCGGGGTTGGCACTGAAGCTTTCTTT.

The V and J genes are TRBV27 and TRBJ2-5, with D tentatively TRBD2 (5 bases). V shed 10 bases and J shed 3 bases, with 12 bases lying between them. The CDR3 is 12 residues long. From germline, CDR1 is MNHEY and CDR2 SMNVEV (reference sequence). CDR3 nucleotide sequence: TGTGCCATCGGACTGGGAAAAGAGACCCAGTACTTC. Protein sequence: CAIGLGKETQYF.

The chain joins TRBV18 to TRBJ2-2; TRBD1 matches at 7 bases. Losses at the gene ends were 6 bases for V and 1 base for J; bases not matched to a gene: 5. The CDR3 spans 15 residues. CDR1 and CDR2 from the germline V gene are KGHSH and LQKENI. CDR3 nucleotide sequence: TGTGCCAGCTCGCGTAGACAGGGGAACACCGGGGAGCTGTTTTTT. This sequence encodes CASSRRQGNTGELFF.

This chain connects TRBV5-1 to TRBJ2-3; D is ambiguous. Germline V lookup: CDR1 SGHRS, CDR2 YFSETQ. V lost 5 bases, J lost 2 bases, and 9 bases lay in between. The CDR3 length is 13 residues. The CDR3 nucleotides read TGCGCCAGCAGTAGATTTGTCACAGATACGCAGTATTTT. Amino acid sequence: CASSRFVTDTQYF.

This clone was counted once. The chain recombines TRBV27 with TRBJ1-2, with TRBD1 identical over 9 bases. Germline V gene data show CDR1 as MNHEY and CDR2 as SMNVEV (reference sequence). The CDR3 has 15 residues. Losses at the gene ends were 4 bases for V and 4 bases for J; bases not matched to a gene: 7. CDR3 nucleotides: TGTGCCAGCAGTTCAACAGGGGGCACAGGCTATGGCTACACCTTC. Translated, it gives CASSSTGGTGYGYTF.

This chain connects TRBV27 to TRBJ1-2, with unresolved D. Germline CDR1 reads MNHEY; CDR2 reads SMNVEV (reference sequence). The length of the CDR3 is 15 residues. Trimming took 2 bases from V and 0 from J, leaving 10 bases between them. The CDR3 loop reads CASSLGVAANYGYTF. The CDR3, as DNA: TGTGCCAGCAGTTTAGGAGTGGCAGCTAACTATGGCTACACCTTC.

The chain links TRBV7-2 to TRBJ2-3; the match to TRBD2 covers 10 bases. This CDR3 is built from 16 residues. Germline V gene sequence: CDR1 SGHTA, CDR2 FQGNSA. Losses at the gene ends were 5 bases for V and 4 bases for J; bases not matched to a gene: 9. CDR3 protein: CASSLRLAGEADTQYF. CDR3 coding DNA: TGTGCCAGCAGCCTACGGCTAGCGGGAGAGGCAGATACGCAGTATTTT.

This rearrangement joins TRBV15 to TRBJ2-7, with 8 positions matching TRBD1. The CDR3 covers 16 residues. Germline V lookup: CDR1 LNHNV, CDR2 YYDKDF (reference sequence). J gave up 0 bases and V 4 bases, and 8 bases lay outside the gene matches. The CDR3 DNA sequence: TGTGCCACCAGCAACCACAGGACAGGGAACTCCTACGAGCAGTACTTC. It translates to CATSNHRTGNSYEQYF.

This chain joins TRBV2 and TRBJ2-3, with 7 bases fitting TRBD2. The CDR3 has 11 amino acids. Looked up from germline, CDR1 is SNHLY and CDR2 is FYNNEI. The ends lost 6 bases at V and 13 bases at J; junction bases unmatched: 7. The DNA for the CDR3 is TGTGCCAGCAGCTTAACTAGCGTGGAGTATTTT. Protein sequence: CASSLTSVEYF.

The chain has TRBV7-8 and TRBJ2-7; TRBD2 aligns across 9 bases. J gave up 0 bases and V 0 bases, and 15 bases lay outside the gene matches. Germline V gives CDR1 SGHVS, CDR2 FQNEAQ. The CDR3 is 20 amino acids. The DNA of the CDR3 is TGTGCCAGCAGCTTAGCGCGACTAGCGGAAACAAGAAGAAGCTCCTACGAGCAGTACTTC. It encodes CASSLARLAETRRSSYEQYF.

The V and J genes are TRBV6-6 and TRBJ2-7; 7 nucleotides line up with TRBD2. The CDR3 covers 15 residues. The trim removed 3 bases at V and 2 bases at J, leaving 7 bases unmatched. CDR1 and CDR2 (germline): MNHNY, SVGAGI (reference sequence). CDR3 protein: CASSYTREKPYEQYF. Written as DNA, the CDR3 is TGTGCCAGCAGTTATACGCGGGAGAAGCCCTACGAGCAGTACTTC.

V usage is TRBV6-5 and J usage is TRBJ1-4; D might be TRBD1 (5 bases). Trimming left V 6 bases short and J 5 bases short, with 16 bases between. In germline, CDR1 is MNHEY, CDR2 SVGAGI. There are 15 residues in the CDR3. The CDR3 nucleotides read TGTGCCAGCAGATTAGGACAAACGACAAATGAAAAACTGTTTTTT. Protein product: CASRLGQTTNEKLFF.

V and J are TRBV19 and TRBJ1-1, with D hard to call. V lost 3 bases and J lost 5, with 10 bases in between. Germline V gene lookup returns CDR1 LNHDA and CDR2 SQIVND (reference sequence). CDR3 length: 13 residues. DNA of the CDR3: TGTGCCAGTAGTATGCGCGCGAGGACTGAAGCTTTCTTT. Amino acids: CASSMRARTEAFF.

This clone was recorded only once. The J gene is TRBJ2-1, the V gene TRBV28, with 12 bases fitting TRBD2. V lost 8 bases and J lost 4; bases outside the gene matches: 9. CDR3 size: 16 residues. The germline gives CDR1 MDHEN, CDR2 SYDVKM. The CDR3 DNA reads as TGTGCCAGCCAATCTGACGGGACTAGCGGGTACAATGAGCAGTTCTTC. Translation: CASQSDGTSGYNEQFF. The entire variable domain, with the rest obtained from reference TRBV28 and TRBJ2-1, is as follows: DVKVTQSSRYLVKRTGEKVFLECVQDMDHENMFWYRQDPGLGLRLIYFSYDVKMKEKGDIPEGYSVSREKKERFSLILESASTNQTSMYLCASQSDGTSGYNEQFFGPGTRLTVL.

The chain employs TRBV29-1 and TRBJ2-2, with 7 nucleotides matching TRBD1. CDR1 SQVTM and CDR2 ANQGSEA come from the germline V gene. J gave up 5 bases and V 6 bases, and 15 bases lay outside the gene matches. This CDR3 has 16 amino acids. The CDR3 protein is CSVAPGAGGETGELFF. The DNA of the CDR3 is TGCAGCGTGGCTCCCGGGGCAGGGGGAGAAACCGGGGAGCTGTTTTTT.

This chain connects TRBV7-9 to TRBJ2-1; 7 nucleotides match TRBD2. CDR3 length equals 15 residues. V was clipped by 2 bases and J by 5 bases; unmatched bases: 6. Germline V gives CDR1 SEHNR, CDR2 FQNEAQ (reference sequence). In DNA, the CDR3 is TGTGCCAGCAGCTTATGGCTAGCGGTCCACAATGAGCAGTTCTTC. Its protein product is CASSLWLAVHNEQFF.

The chain has TRBV30 and TRBJ2-7; D unclear. V lost 0 bases to trimming and J lost 2 bases, with 8 bases between them. The CDR3 has 13 residues. Germline assignment: CDR1 GTSNPN and CDR2 SVGIG (reference sequence). The CDR3 DNA is TGTGCCTGGAGTGTACAACAGACCTACGAGCAGTACTTC. Translated, it gives CAWSVQQTYEQYF.

The V call is TRBV5-1, the J call TRBJ1-1; TRBD1 is a possible D gene (5 bases). The length of the CDR3 is 15 residues. Per the germline V gene, CDR1 is SGHRS and CDR2 is YFSETQ. V was shortened by 4 bases and J by 4 bases, with 17 bases between the two germline ends. CDR3 DNA sequence: TGCGCCAGCAGCGTTAGCGGGCCCCAGGGCACTGAAGCTTTCTTT. Translating it yields CASSVSGPQGTEAFF.

The chain employs TRBV5-1 and TRBJ2-1, with 7 bases fitting TRBD2. The CDR3 consists of 18 residues. V gave up 2 bases and J gave up 4 bases; unmatched junction bases: 15. Germline V gene sequence: CDR1 SGHRS, CDR2 YFSETQ. For the CDR3, the DNA is TGCGCCAGCAGCTTCGACCTTGCGGCGGGAGCTCCTTACAATGAGCAGTTCTTC. Translated: CASSFDLAAGAPYNEQFF.

The chain uses TRBV4-3 and TRBJ2-6; 8 positions match TRBD1. CDR1 is LGHNA, CDR2 YSLEER, per germline. This CDR3 contains 16 residues. V gave up 3 bases and J gave up 4 bases; unmatched junction bases: 5. CDR3 in amino acids: CASSQMQGAGANVLTF. DNA of the CDR3: TGCGCCAGCAGCCAGATGCAGGGGGCCGGGGCCAACGTCCTGACTTTC.

The rearrangement links TRBV27 to TRBJ2-1; 11 bases fit TRBD1. The J segment lost 1 base and the V segment lost 7 bases, leaving 9 bases of the junction unmatched. Looked up from germline, CDR1 is MNHEY and CDR2 is SMNVEV (reference sequence). The CDR3 covers 17 residues. The CDR3 sequence: CASKDRGHFGSYNEQFF. In DNA, the CDR3 is TGTGCCAGCAAGGACAGGGGGCACTTCGGGTCCTACAATGAGCAGTTCTTC.

This chain links TRBV6-1 with TRBJ2-1; 11 positions agree with TRBD2. V lost 2 bases, J lost 8 bases, and 5 bases stayed unmatched. The CDR3 spans 15 residues. Germline lookup yields CDR1 MNHNS and CDR2 SASEGT. CDR3 amino acids: CASSELAGGFYEQFF. CDR3 sequence (DNA): TGTGCCAGCAGTGAACTAGCGGGAGGTTTTTATGAGCAGTTCTTC.

The chain combines TRBV6-1 with TRBJ2-2, with 8 bases that match TRBD1. Unmatched junction bases numbered 3, after V lost 6 bases and J lost 6 bases. Germline CDR1 is MNHNS and CDR2 is SASEGT. This CDR3 is built from 13 residues. CDR3 loop: CASRRQGSGELFF. The CDR3 DNA reads as TGTGCCAGCAGACGACAGGGGTCCGGGGAGCTGTTTTTT.

J is TRBJ2-1 and V is TRBV25-1, with TRBD1 matching over 10 bases. The germline V gene has CDR1 MGHDK and CDR2 SYGVNS. This CDR3 has 17 residues. V shed 2 bases, J shed 10 bases, and the junction held 14 bases outside the gene matches. This chain's CDR3 is CASSELGTGTGVSEQFF. The CDR3 DNA follows: TGTGCCAGCAGTGAACTCGGTACCGGGACAGGGGTTTCAGAGCAGTTCTTC.